The subject of this entry is one T cell receptor beta chain. This entry belongs to a study of blood T cell repertoires in COVID-19. In the original processing: Amplified reference gene primers provided the basis for estimating nucleated cell counts. Method: immunoSEQ multiplex PCR; TCRdb's copy keeps in-frame clones and lacks some. The V and J calls and the clone size are those of that table, but D and trimming were determined from the DNA. The top ten clones hold approximately 1.9% of a sample with some 320,000 clones, approximately 81% of them seen once. Germline loops: CDR1 LNHDA, CDR2 SQIVND (reference sequence). V lost 3 bases to trimming and J lost 1 base, with 17 bases between them. This CDR3 contains 17 residues. Exposed enrollees had met someone with a PCR-confirmed or clinician-diagnosed COVID-19 case at some point within the 2 weeks before study entry.

This TCR was sampled from a woman in her 30s who had been exposed to COVID-19. This rearrangement joins TRBV19 to TRBJ2-3; D is perhaps TRBD2 (6 bases). Sequencing was performed on PBMCs or T cells enriched from blood (not recorded which). The CDR3: CASSMRREEYGTDTQYF. CDR3 DNA: TGTGCCAGTAGTATGAGGAGGGAGGAGTACGGCACAGATACGCAGTATTTT.